The 18 T cell receptor beta chains reported below all come from one sample, sequenced in a study of shared clonotypes between healthy human individuals. TCRdb keeps only in-frame clones here, not all; method: immunoSEQ multiplex PCR. The data show approximately 980,000 clones, over 75% seen once. The sample consisted of memory CD4+ T cells sorted from blood. Described subset: CD45RA-negative fraction. The receptor set was obtained from a man aged 18 to 30 in good health.

The rearrangement uses TRBV9 and TRBJ2-2, with a possible D match to TRBD2 (5 bases). CDR3 length: 16 residues. CDR1 and CDR2 (germline): SGDLS, YYNGEE. Trimming stripped 0 bases from V and 7 bases from J, with 16 bases between. CDR3 DNA sequence: TGTGCCAGCAGCGTAGCTGGCGGGTGGGCGGTCGGGGAGCTGTTTTTT. It specifies CASSVAGGWAVGELFF.

This chain uses TRBV7-2 with TRBJ1-1; 7 nucleotides match TRBD1. Germline assignment: CDR1 SGHTA and CDR2 FQGNSA. The CDR3 loop spans 15 amino acids. J was trimmed by 3 bases and V by 1 base; bases with no gene match: 5. CDR3 loop: CASSLEGAGYTEAFF. CDR3 in DNA: TGTGCCAGCAGCTTAGAGGGGGCAGGATACACTGAAGCTTTCTTT.

The genes are TRBV30 and TRBJ2-1, with 14 bases that match TRBD2. The germline gives CDR1 GTSNPN, CDR2 SVGIG (reference sequence). The CDR3 extends over 19 amino acids. V shed 4 bases, J shed 1 base, and the junction held 12 bases outside the gene matches. The CDR3 coding sequence is TGTGCCTGGATCACCTCGACTAGCGGGGGGGCCGGGTCCTACAATGAGCAGTTCTTC. Encoded protein: CAWITSTSGGAGSYNEQFF.

This chain joins TRBV7-2 and TRBJ1-1, with unresolved D. V was clipped by 4 bases and J by 2 bases, with 8 bases between them. The CDR3 contains 13 residues. Germline V gene lookup returns CDR1 SGHTA and CDR2 FQGNSA. The CDR3 loop is CASSSNRNTEAFF. Written as DNA, the CDR3 is TGTGCCAGCAGCTCTAACAGAAACACTGAAGCTTTCTTT.

V usage is TRBV5-1 and J usage is TRBJ2-3; the D gene is possibly TRBD2 (6 bases). Germline V gene sequence: CDR1 SGHRS, CDR2 YFSETQ. This CDR3 is built from 14 residues. Trimming shortened V by 4 bases and J by 3 bases, and 12 bases separated the two germline ends. CDR3 nucleotide sequence: TGCGCCAGCAGCAAAGCCGGGACTACAGATACGCAGTATTTT. This sequence encodes CASSKAGTTDTQYF.

This clone showed up just a few times. V usage is TRBV5-8 and J usage is TRBJ2-5; D unresolved. This CDR3 has 16 residues. Germline CDR1 and CDR2: SGHTS and YDEGEE. V was trimmed by 0 bases and J by 5 bases, leaving 17 bases between them. The CDR3 nucleotides are TGTGCCAGCAGCTTGGCTCGTGGTAGTCAGTACGAGACCCAGTACTTC. It translates to CASSLARGSQYETQYF.

This rearrangement joins TRBV7-2 to TRBJ2-2; D is unresolved. The CDR3 length is 13 residues. Germline V CDR1 and CDR2: SGHTA, FQGNSA. The germline V and J ends were trimmed by 2 bases and 6 bases, with 7 bases remaining between them. CDR3 protein: CASSLYSAGELFF. The CDR3 bases are TGTGCCAGCAGCTTATATTCGGCCGGGGAGCTGTTTTTT.

In this sample, this clone turned up once. The chain employs TRBV5-5 and TRBJ2-7; no reliable D call. In germline, CDR1 is SGHKS, CDR2 YYEKEE (reference sequence). The V end lost 4 bases, the J end lost 4 bases, and 15 bases lay between the germline ends. The CDR3 is made up of 14 amino acids. The CDR3 protein is CASSGVGNWYEQYF. CDR3 nucleotide sequence: TGTGCCAGCAGCGGGGTAGGGAATTGGTACGAGCAGTACTTC.

The count of this clone is one. The CDR3 sequence is CASNPTGQGHYGYTF. The DNA for the CDR3 is TGTGCCAGTAACCCGACAGGACAGGGTCACTATGGCTACACCTTC. J is TRBJ1-2 and V is TRBV19; TRBD1 matches at 8 bases. Germline V gene lookup returns CDR1 LNHDA and CDR2 SQIVND (reference sequence). The CDR3 totals 15 residues. Losses at the gene ends were 7 bases for V and 3 bases for J; bases not matched to a gene: 10.

V and J are TRBV7-6 and TRBJ1-6, with a weak D call TRBD1 (5 bases). The germline CDR1 and CDR2 sequences are SGHVS and FNYEAQ. With 1 base removed from V and 0 bases from J, the gap between germline ends came to 13 bases. This CDR3 has 18 residues. The CDR3: CASSLEGDRSSYNSPLHF. CDR3 nucleotide sequence: TGTGCCAGCAGCTTAGAAGGAGACAGAAGCTCCTATAATTCACCCCTCCACTTT.

This chain links TRBV30 with TRBJ1-2, with D uncertain. CDR3 size: 12 residues. The germline V gene encodes CDR1 GTSNPN and CDR2 SVGIG (reference sequence). V gave up 0 bases and J gave up 4 bases, with 6 bases separating them. In DNA form, the CDR3 reads TGTGCCTGGAGTGTTTCACTCTATGGCTACACCTTC. Protein product: CAWSVSLYGYTF.

V gene TRBV7-9 combines with J gene TRBJ2-3; 7 positions match TRBD2. The CDR3 loop spans 15 amino acids. Unmatched junction bases numbered 5, after V lost 3 bases and J lost 2 bases. Germline values: CDR1 SEHNR, CDR2 FQNEAQ (reference sequence). The DNA of the CDR3 is TGTGCCAGCAGCTTCAGCGGGACCCTCACAGATACGCAGTATTTT. Residues: CASSFSGTLTDTQYF. The full variable domain, in which reference TRBV7-9 and TRBJ2-3 provide the parts outside the CDR3, is DTGVSQNPRHKITKRGQNVTFRCDPISEHNRLYWYRQTLGQGPEFLTYFQNEAQLEKSRLLSDRFSAERPKGSFSTLEIQRTEQGDSAMYLCASSFSGTLTDTQYFGPGTRLTVL.

This clone occurred a few times. The chain recombines TRBV6-1 with TRBJ1-2; 7 bases are shared with TRBD1. CDR3 length: 12 residues. In germline, CDR1 is MNHNS, CDR2 SASEGT. V was clipped by 5 bases and J by 4 bases; unmatched bases: 1. The CDR3 coding sequence is TGTGCCAGCAGTACAGGGGCCTATGGCTACACCTTC. This translates into CASSTGAYGYTF.

This chain links TRBV10-1 with TRBJ2-7; 9 bases are shared with TRBD1. The CDR3 runs to 14 residues. With 4 bases clipped from V and 12 bases from J, the junction kept 13 bases outside the gene matches. Germline V gene lookup returns CDR1 WNHNN and CDR2 SYGVQD (reference sequence). The chain's CDR3 is CASSVPGQGRSWYF. The CDR3 DNA reads TGCGCCAGCAGTGTACCGGGACAGGGTCGCAGTTGGTACTTC.

This clone has only one observation. The chain has TRBV7-2 and TRBJ2-7; D is undetermined. The V end lost 3 bases, the J end lost 3 bases, and 9 bases lay between the germline ends. Germline CDR1 SGHTA, CDR2 FQGNSA. The CDR3 runs to 13 residues. The CDR3 DNA reads as TGTGCCAGCAGCTTTTTAGGCGGCTACGAGCAGTACTTC. Its protein is CASSFLGGYEQYF.

This chain connects TRBV29-1 to TRBJ2-7; D is undetermined. Germline CDR1 and CDR2: SQVTM and ANQGSEA. CDR3 length equals 12 residues. Trimming pared 1 base from V and 3 bases from J, leaving 7 bases between. The DNA for the CDR3 is TGCAGCGTTGAAGTGGTCGGCTACGAGCAGTACTTC. Translating gives CSVEVVGYEQYF.

The chain employs TRBV5-1 and TRBJ2-2, with no clear D. Germline V gene lookup returns CDR1 SGHRS and CDR2 YFSETQ. V dropped 0 bases and J dropped 6 bases, with 9 bases sitting between them. This CDR3 spans 14 amino acids. CDR3: CASSLERHSGELFF. The CDR3 DNA is TGCGCCAGCAGCTTGGAACGGCACTCCGGGGAGCTGTTTTTT.

The V and J genes are TRBV6-5 and TRBJ1-6; maybe TRBD1 (6 bases). V was trimmed by 7 bases and J by 9 bases, leaving 13 bases between them. Germline CDR1 reads MNHEY; CDR2 reads SVGAGI. The CDR3 is 13 residues long. CDR3 coding DNA: TGTGCCAGCACGAAGCAGGGGAGTTCACCCCTCCACTTT. This sequence encodes CASTKQGSSPLHF.